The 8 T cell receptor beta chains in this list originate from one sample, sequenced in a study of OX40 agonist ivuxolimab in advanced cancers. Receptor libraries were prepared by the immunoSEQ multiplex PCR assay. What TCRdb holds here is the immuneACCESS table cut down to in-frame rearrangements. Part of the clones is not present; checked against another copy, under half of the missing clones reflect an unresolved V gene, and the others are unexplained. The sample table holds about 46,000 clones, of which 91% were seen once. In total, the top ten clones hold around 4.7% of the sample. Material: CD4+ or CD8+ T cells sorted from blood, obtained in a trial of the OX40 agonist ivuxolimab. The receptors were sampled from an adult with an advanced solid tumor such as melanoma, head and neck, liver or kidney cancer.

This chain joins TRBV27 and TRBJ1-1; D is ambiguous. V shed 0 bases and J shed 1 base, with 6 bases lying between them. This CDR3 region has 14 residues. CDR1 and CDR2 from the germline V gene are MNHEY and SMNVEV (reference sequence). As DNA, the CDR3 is TGTGCCAGCAGTTTATCCCGAGGGAACACTGAAGCTTTCTTT. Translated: CASSLSRGNTEAFF.

For the CDR3, the DNA is TGTGCCAGCAGTTACCGACAGGGCGCCTCCTACGAGCAGTACGTC. Amino acids: CASSYRQGASYEQYV. This chain uses TRBV6-5 with TRBJ2-7; 7 positions agree with TRBD1. Germline CDR1 is MNHEY and CDR2 is SVGAGI. The CDR3 extends over 15 amino acids. The J segment lost 0 bases and the V segment lost 2 bases, leaving 4 bases of the junction unmatched.

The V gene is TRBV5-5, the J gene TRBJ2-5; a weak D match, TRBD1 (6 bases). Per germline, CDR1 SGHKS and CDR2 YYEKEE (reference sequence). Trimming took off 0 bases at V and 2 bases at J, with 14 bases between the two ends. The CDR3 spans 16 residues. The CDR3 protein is CASSLDGDRRQETQYF. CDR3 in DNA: TGTGCCAGCAGCTTGGATGGCGACAGGAGGCAAGAGACCCAGTACTTC.

The CDR3 sequence: CASSAELAGGTYNEQFF. The CDR3 DNA reads TGTGCCAGCAGCGCCGAATTAGCGGGAGGTACCTACAATGAGCAGTTCTTC. This rearrangement joins TRBV7-9 to TRBJ2-1, with 10 bases identical to TRBD2. V dropped 5 bases and J dropped 2; count of bases not matched to a gene: 9. CDR1 and CDR2 from the germline V gene are SEHNR and FQNEAQ (reference sequence). The CDR3 sequence is 17 residues long.

The DNA of the CDR3 is TGTGCCAGCAGTGAAAGAGCGAGGAACAGGGGCCCTGGAAACACCATATATTTT. Translated, it gives CASSERARNRGPGNTIYF. The chain recombines TRBV6-1 with TRBJ1-3; 7 bases are a match to TRBD1. Trimming cost V 2 bases and J 2 bases; bases outside gene matches: 12. Germline V lookup: CDR1 MNHNS, CDR2 SASEGT. The CDR3 runs to 18 residues.

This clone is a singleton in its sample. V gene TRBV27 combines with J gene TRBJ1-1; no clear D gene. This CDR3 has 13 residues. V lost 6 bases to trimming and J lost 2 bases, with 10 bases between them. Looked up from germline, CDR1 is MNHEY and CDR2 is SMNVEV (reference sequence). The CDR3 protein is CASSIARNTEAFF. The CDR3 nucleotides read TGTGCCAGCAGCATAGCCAGAAACACTGAAGCTTTCTTT.

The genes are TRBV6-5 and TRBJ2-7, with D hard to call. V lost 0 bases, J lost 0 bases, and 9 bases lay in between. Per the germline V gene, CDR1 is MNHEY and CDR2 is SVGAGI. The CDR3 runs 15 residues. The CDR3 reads CASSYSGSSSYEQYF. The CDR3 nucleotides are TGTGCCAGCAGTTACTCGGGGTCGAGCTCCTACGAGCAGTACTTC.

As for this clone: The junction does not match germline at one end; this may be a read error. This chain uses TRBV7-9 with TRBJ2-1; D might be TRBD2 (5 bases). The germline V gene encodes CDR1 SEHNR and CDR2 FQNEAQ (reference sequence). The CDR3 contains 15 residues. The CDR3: CASSLGRTAYNEQFF. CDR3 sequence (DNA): TGTGCCAGCAGCTTAGGTAGGACTGCCTATAATGAGCAGTTCTTC. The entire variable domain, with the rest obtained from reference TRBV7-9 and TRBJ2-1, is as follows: DTGVSQNPRHKITKRGQNVTFRCDPISEHNRLYWYRQTLGQGPEFLTYFQNEAQLEKSRLLSDRFSAERPKGSFSTLEIQRTEQGDSAMYLCASSLGRTAYNEQFFGPGTRLTVL.